These T cell receptor beta chains were read from a single sample in a study of cytomegalovirus exposure and HLA in healthy donors. Assay: immunoSEQ multiplex PCR; the TCRdb copy retains only in-frame clones and omits some. The sample lists some 140,000 clones; around 74% were seen once. The sequencing input was PBMCs. These receptors all come from a man younger than 30 in good health and CMV-seropositive. Both conserved end residues are part of each CDR3. Fields, in order: D gene, V gene, clone size, CDR3 length, J gene, CDR3 protein, CDR3 DNA. The D gene is left open where the match is weak. Part of the rows lack a size; the others show once, few, many or a class for expanded clones.

NA,TRBV6-6,NA,15,TRBJ2-7,CASSYSSTDSYEQYF,TGTGCCAGCAGTTACTCCTCGACTGATTCCTACGAGCAGTACTTC
NA,TRBV21-1,NA,16,TRBJ2-7,CASSKAVRRQTYEQYF,TGTGCCAGCAGCAAAGCGGTGAGGAGACAGACCTACGAGCAGTACTTC
TRBD2,TRBV5-4,NA,16,TRBJ2-1,CASSLTSGVSYNEQFF,TGTGCCAGCAGCTTGACTAGCGGGGTATCCTACAATGAGCAGTTCTTC
TRBD2,TRBV7-9,once,15,TRBJ2-2,CASTLSGGGTGELFF,TGTGCCAGCACCCTAAGCGGGGGAGGGACCGGGGAGCTGTTTTTT
NA,TRBV27,NA,12,TRBJ1-2,CATSQGTYGYTF,TGTGCCACCTCTCAGGGGACCTATGGCTACACCTTC
NA,TRBV2,few,13,TRBJ1-1,CASSSDKNTEAFF,TGTGCCAGCAGCTCAGACAAGAACACTGAAGCTTTCTTT
TRBD2,TRBV11-3,few,14,TRBJ2-7,CASSLGTSGGEQYF,TGTGCCAGCAGCTTAGGCACTAGCGGGGGCGAGCAGTACTTC
NA,TRBV6-1,NA,12,TRBJ1-2,CASKFRSGGYTF,TGTGCCAGCAAGTTTAGGAGTGGGGGCTACACCTTC
NA,TRBV27,NA,11,TRBJ2-7,CASSTRAEQYF,TGTGCCAGCAGTACCAGGGCCGAGCAGTACTTC
NA,TRBV28,NA,13,TRBJ1-5,CASAGVSNQPQHF,TGTGCCAGCGCAGGGGTTAGCAATCAGCCCCAGCATTTT
NA,TRBV19,NA,14,TRBJ2-7,CASRETGTPYEQYF,TGTGCCAGTAGAGAGACAGGTACCCCCTACGAGCAGTACTTC
NA,TRBV10-3,NA,16,TRBJ2-6,CATGGLSVSGANVLTF,TGTGCCACCGGAGGACTCTCAGTCTCTGGGGCCAACGTCCTGACTTTC
NA,TRBV7-2,NA,14,TRBJ2-1,CASSLAVVDNEQFF,TGTGCCAGCAGCTTAGCGGTAGTAGACAATGAGCAGTTCTTC
NA,TRBV5-4,NA,14,TRBJ2-3,CASSWGTHTDTQYF,TGTGCCAGCAGCTGGGGGACTCACACAGATACGCAGTATTTT
TRBD1,TRBV6-5,NA,12,TRBJ1-2,CASTGTGNGYTF,TGTGCCAGCACGGGGACAGGGAATGGCTACACCTTC
TRBD1,TRBV9,NA,16,TRBJ2-2,CASSVGTGGAVGELFF,TGTGCCAGCAGCGTAGGGACAGGGGGCGCTGTCGGGGAGCTGTTTTTT
NA,TRBV19,NA,13,TRBJ1-1,CASKVSQNTEAFF,TGTGCCAGTAAAGTTAGCCAGAACACTGAAGCTTTCTTT
TRBD1,TRBV6-4,NA,12,TRBJ1-2,CASSMTGNGYTF,TGTGCCAGCAGTATGACAGGGAACGGCTACACCTTC
TRBD2,TRBV29-1,NA,15,TRBJ2-5,CSVDGLAGPKETQYF,TGCAGCGTTGATGGCCTAGCGGGACCTAAAGAGACCCAGTACTTC
TRBD1,TRBV28,NA,13,TRBJ1-2,CASSFSQGGGYTF,TGTGCCAGCAGTTTTTCGCAGGGGGGTGGCTACACCTTC
TRBD2,TRBV27,once,17,TRBJ2-1,CASSAGVGGTNYNEQFF,TGTGCCAGCAGTGCGGGGGTTGGGGGGACTAATTACAATGAGCAGTTCTTC
TRBD1,TRBV6-5,NA,13,TRBJ1-6,CASRDRGYSPLHF,TGTGCCAGCAGGGACAGGGGTTATTCACCCCTCCACTTT
TRBD1,TRBV15,NA,13,TRBJ1-1,CATSRDGQGAAFF,TGTGCCACCAGCAGAGATGGTCAGGGGGCTGCTTTCTTT
TRBD1,TRBV9,once,15,TRBJ1-1,CASSAHQGDGTEAFF,TGTGCCAGCAGCGCTCACCAGGGGGATGGCACTGAAGCTTTCTTT
TRBD1,TRBV6-6,once,14,TRBJ1-1,CASSYEGAGTEAFF,TGTGCCAGCAGTTACGAGGGGGCCGGCACTGAAGCTTTCTTT
NA,TRBV5-5,NA,14,TRBJ1-1,CASSLDSPNTEAFF,TGTGCCAGCAGCTTGGATAGTCCGAACACTGAAGCTTTCTTT
TRBD2,TRBV7-2,NA,16,TRBJ2-5,CASSLGLAGGRETQYF,TGTGCCAGCAGCTTAGGTCTAGCGGGGGGTCGGGAGACCCAGTACTTC
NA,TRBV7-3,NA,15,TRBJ2-6,CASSLGQSGANVLTF,TGTGCCAGCAGCCTAGGACAATCTGGGGCCAACGTCCTGACTTTC
TRBD2,TRBV7-2,NA,16,TRBJ2-2,CASSATSGGNTGELFF,TGTGCCAGCAGCGCGACTAGCGGGGGAAACACCGGGGAGCTGTTTTTT
NA,TRBV10-3,NA,14,TRBJ1-1,CAISESNRATEAFF,TGTGCCATCAGTGAGTCGAACAGGGCCACTGAAGCTTTCTTT
TRBD2,TRBV2,NA,15,TRBJ2-7,CASSENGLAGYEQYF,TGTGCCAGCAGCGAGAACGGACTAGCGGGATACGAGCAGTACTTC
TRBD1,TRBV7-6,NA,12,TRBJ2-1,CASSIQGYEQFF,TGTGCCAGCTCCATACAGGGGTATGAGCAGTTCTTC
TRBD2,TRBV27,NA,15,TRBJ2-1,CASTPKGGLSIEQFF,TGTGCCAGCACCCCCAAGGGAGGGCTATCTATTGAGCAGTTCTTC
TRBD1,TRBV7-9,NA,14,TRBJ2-7,CASSSDRAVYEQYF,TGTGCCAGCAGCTCGGACAGGGCGGTTTACGAGCAGTACTTC
TRBD1,TRBV5-1,few,16,TRBJ2-5,CASSLGQGAPQETQYF,TGCGCCAGCAGCCTGGGACAGGGGGCCCCCCAAGAGACCCAGTACTTC
TRBD1,TRBV18,few,13,TRBJ2-5,CASSGQGQETQYF,TGTGCCAGCTCAGGACAGGGACAAGAGACCCAGTACTTC
NA,TRBV5-6,NA,17,TRBJ2-1,CASSLRVTTGTYNEQFF,TGTGCCAGCAGCTTAAGGGTAACTACCGGGACTTACAATGAGCAGTTCTTC
TRBD1,TRBV5-1,NA,14,TRBJ2-7,CASSRLDRAYEQYF,TGCGCCAGCAGCCGTTTGGACAGGGCCTACGAGCAGTACTTC
NA,TRBV4-1,NA,17,TRBJ2-2,CASSEINMGLHTGELFF,TGCGCCAGCAGCGAGATAAATATGGGACTCCATACCGGGGAGCTGTTTTTT
TRBD2,TRBV28,NA,17,TRBJ2-7,CASSPPSSGVPPYEQYF,TGTGCCAGCAGTCCACCATCCAGCGGGGTCCCGCCCTACGAGCAGTACTTC
TRBD1,TRBV2,NA,14,TRBJ1-2,CASRDGTGFNGYTF,TGTGCCAGCAGAGACGGGACAGGGTTCAATGGCTACACCTTC
NA,TRBV7-9,NA,15,TRBJ1-1,CASSQNPPKNTEAFF,TGTGCCAGCAGCCAGAATCCACCCAAGAACACTGAAGCTTTCTTT